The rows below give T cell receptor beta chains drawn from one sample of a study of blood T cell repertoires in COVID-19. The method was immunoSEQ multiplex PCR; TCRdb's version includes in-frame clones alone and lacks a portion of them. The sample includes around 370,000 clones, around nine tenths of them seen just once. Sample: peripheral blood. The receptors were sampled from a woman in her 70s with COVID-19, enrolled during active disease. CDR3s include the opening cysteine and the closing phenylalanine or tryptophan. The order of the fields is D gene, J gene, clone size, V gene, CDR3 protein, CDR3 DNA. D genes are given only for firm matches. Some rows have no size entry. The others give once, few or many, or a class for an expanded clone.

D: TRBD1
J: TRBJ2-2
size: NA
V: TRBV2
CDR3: CASRATGARFTGELFF
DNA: TGTGCCAGCAGAGCGACAGGGGCCCGCTTCACCGGGGAGCTGTTTTTT

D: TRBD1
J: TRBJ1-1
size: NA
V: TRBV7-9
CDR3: CASSLATGISPEAFF
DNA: TGTGCCAGCAGCTTAGCGACAGGGATCAGCCCTGAAGCTTTCTTT

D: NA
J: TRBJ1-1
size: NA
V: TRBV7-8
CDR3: CASGTEGNNTEAFF
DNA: TGTGCCAGTGGGACGGAGGGGAATAACACTGAAGCTTTCTTT

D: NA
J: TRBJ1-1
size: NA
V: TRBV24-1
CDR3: CATSGGRANTEAFF
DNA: TGTGCCACCAGTGGGGGCAGGGCGAACACTGAAGCTTTCTTT

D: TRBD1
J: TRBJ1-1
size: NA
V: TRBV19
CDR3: CAVSGGAWTEAFF
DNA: TGTGCCGTTTCAGGGGGCGCGTGGACTGAAGCTTTCTTT

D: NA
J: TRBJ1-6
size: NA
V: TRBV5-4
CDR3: CASSSGVSPLHF
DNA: TGTGCCAGCAGCTCAGGGGTTTCACCCCTCCACTTT

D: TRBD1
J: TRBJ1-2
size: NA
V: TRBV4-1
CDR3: CASSGTGLYGYTF
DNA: TGCGCCAGCTCCGGGACAGGGTTATATGGCTACACCTTC

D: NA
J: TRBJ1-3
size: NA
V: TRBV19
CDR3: CASRGSISSGNTIYF
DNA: TGTGCCAGTAGGGGCTCGATTAGCTCTGGAAACACCATATATTTT

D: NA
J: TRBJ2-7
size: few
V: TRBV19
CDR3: CASSIIDSPYEQYF
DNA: TGTGCCAGTAGTATAATCGACAGTCCCTACGAGCAGTACTTC

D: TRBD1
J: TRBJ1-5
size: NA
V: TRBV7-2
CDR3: CASSPEQGAQPQHF
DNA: TGTGCCAGCAGCCCGGAGCAGGGGGCTCAGCCCCAGCATTTT

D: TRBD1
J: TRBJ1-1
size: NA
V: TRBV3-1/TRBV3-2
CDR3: CASSQRFDRGLLNTEAFF
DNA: TGTGCCAGCAGCCAAAGGTTTGACAGGGGGCTATTGAACACTGAAGCTTTCTTT

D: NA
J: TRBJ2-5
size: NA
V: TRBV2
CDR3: CASSLRGETQYF
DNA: TGTGCCAGCAGTCTCAGGGGAGAGACCCAGTACTTC

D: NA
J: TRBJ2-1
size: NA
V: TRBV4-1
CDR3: CASSRSVGGLYNEQFF
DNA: TGCGCCAGCAGCCGTTCTGTCGGGGGGCTATACAATGAGCAGTTCTTC

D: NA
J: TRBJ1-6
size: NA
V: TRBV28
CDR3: CASSLRQGLYNSPLHF
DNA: TGTGCCAGCAGTTTACGGCAGGGCCTTTATAATTCACCCCTCCACTTT

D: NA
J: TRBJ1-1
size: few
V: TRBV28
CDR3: CASSPPFYPVNTEAFF
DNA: TGTGCCAGCAGTCCCCCGTTTTATCCGGTGAACACTGAAGCTTTCTTT

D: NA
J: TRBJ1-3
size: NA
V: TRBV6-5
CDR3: CASSYSWQVGNTIYF
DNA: TGTGCCAGCAGTTACTCGTGGCAAGTTGGAAACACCATATATTTT

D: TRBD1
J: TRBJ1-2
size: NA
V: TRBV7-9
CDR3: CASSRQGPGGYTF
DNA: TGTGCCAGCAGCCGACAGGGCCCTGGGGGCTACACCTTC